This TCR beta chain derives from a study of T cell changes during pregnancy in multiple sclerosis. The assay was immunoSEQ multiplex PCR, and TCRdb's table has in-frame clones only and misses some. The sample consists of fewer than 45,000 clones, 75% to 95% of them appearing once. The CDR3 sequence is 16 residues long. After removal of 0 bases from V and 3 bases from J, the junction contained 4 bases not matched to a gene. Germline CDR1 and CDR2: LGHNA and YNFKEQ. This clonotype originated in a female donor in good health, enrolled as a control in a pregnancy study. The sequencing used CD4+ T cells from peripheral blood mononuclear cells, collected in the second trimester of pregnancy. The chain couples TRBV4-2 to TRBJ2-7, with 11 bases that match TRBD1. The CDR3 is CASSQDRGTGGYEQYF. CDR3 nucleotide sequence: TGTGCCAGCAGCCAAGATAGGGGGACAGGGGGCTACGAGCAGTACTTC.